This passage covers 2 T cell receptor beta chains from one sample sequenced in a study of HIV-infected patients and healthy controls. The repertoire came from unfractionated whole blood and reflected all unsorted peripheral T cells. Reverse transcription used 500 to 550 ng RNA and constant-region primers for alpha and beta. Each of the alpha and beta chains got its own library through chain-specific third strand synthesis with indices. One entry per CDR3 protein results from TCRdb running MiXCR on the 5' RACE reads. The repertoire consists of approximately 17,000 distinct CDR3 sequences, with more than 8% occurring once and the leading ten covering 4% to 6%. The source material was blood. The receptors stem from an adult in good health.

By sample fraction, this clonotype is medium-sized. CDR3 nucleotides: TGTGCCAGCAGCTTGATGCCGAATAGCAATCAGCCCCAGCATTTT. Residues: CASSLMPNSNQPQHF. The chain employs TRBV5-5 and TRBJ1-5, with D hard to call. Germline V gene data show CDR1 as SGHKS and CDR2 as YYEKEE (reference sequence). Between the trimmed V and J ends, which lost 1 base and 0 bases, there was a span of 8 bases. The CDR3 has 15 residues.

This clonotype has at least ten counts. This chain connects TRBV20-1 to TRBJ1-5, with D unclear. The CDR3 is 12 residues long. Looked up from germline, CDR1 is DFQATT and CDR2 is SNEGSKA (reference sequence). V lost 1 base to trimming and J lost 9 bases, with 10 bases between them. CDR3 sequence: CSARGGSWPQHF. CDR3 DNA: TGCAGTGCTAGAGGCGGAAGTTGGCCCCAGCATTTT.